The 17 T cell receptor beta chains reported below all come from one sample, sequenced in a study of blood T cells in healthy people across ages. The second PCR ran about 6 to 11 cycles with a sample-barcoded 5' primer and J-beta primers. One entry per CDR3 protein results from TCRdb running MiXCR on the 5' RACE reads. In the table there are almost 1 million distinct CDR3 sequences, about 51% of which are singletons. Input material: blood. These receptor sequences come from a woman in her sixties in good health.

This clonotype was seen a handful of times. The rearrangement joins TRBV28 to TRBJ2-5; tentatively, D is TRBD1 or TRBD2 (5 bases each). The CDR3 runs to 12 residues. CDR1 is MDHEN and CDR2 is SYDVKM in the germline V gene. Between the trimmed V and J ends, which lost 9 bases and 11 bases, there was a span of 19 bases. Here the CDR3 reads CASNRDLGEQYF. CDR3 DNA: TGTGCCAGTAACCGGGACCTCGGGGAGCAGTACTTC.

This clonotype came up a few times. This rearrangement joins TRBV12-3 or TRBV12-4 to TRBJ1-2; D not resolved. The CDR3 is 13 residues long. Trimming cost V 5 bases and J 5 bases, with 12 bases left between them. For the CDR3, the DNA is TGTGCCAGCAGTCCCAGAGGGCCGTATGGCTACACCTTC. Translating gives CASSPRGPYGYTF.

This clonotype was recorded a few times. The chain joins TRBV29-1 to TRBJ1-1; 7 bases agree with TRBD1. The germline V gene encodes CDR1 SQVTM and CDR2 ANQGSEA. After removal of 7 bases from V and 7 bases from J, the junction contained 3 bases not matched to a gene. The CDR3 has 10 residues. The CDR3 DNA follows: TGCAGCGGTGGACAGGATGAAGCTTTCTTT. Its protein is CSGGQDEAFF.

The genes are TRBV10-3 and TRBJ2-5; D is uncertain. The CDR3 has 13 residues. The germline V gene encodes CDR1 ENHRY and CDR2 SYGVKD. Trimming pared 7 bases from V and 11 bases from J, leaving 20 bases between. The CDR3 DNA reads TGTGCCATCACCCAGCAGGTGGGCAATGAGCAGTACTTC. It translates to CAITQQVGNEQYF.

The rearrangement uses TRBV21-1 and TRBJ2-7; no check of the table's D call, TRBD1, against the DNA was made. TRBV21-1 is a listed pseudogene. The CDR3 length is 16 residues. CDR3 DNA sequence: TGTGCCAGCAGCAGACGGTACAGGACCCCTTCCTACGAGCAGTACTTC. It is translated as CASSRRYRTPSYEQYF.

The V call is TRBV27, the J call TRBJ2-5; D perhaps matches TRBD1 (6 bases). Per germline, CDR1 MNHEY and CDR2 SMNVEV (reference sequence). This CDR3 has 15 amino acids. Trimming left V 3 bases short and J 4 bases short, with 15 bases between. This CDR3 is CASSFDRPYVETQYF. The CDR3, as DNA: TGTGCCAGCAGTTTCGACAGGCCTTATGTAGAGACCCAGTACTTC.

The genes are TRBV6-6 and TRBJ1-2, with 8 bases matching TRBD1. The CDR3 contains 15 residues. CDR1 MNHNY and CDR2 SVGAGI come from the germline V gene (reference sequence). Trimming took 6 bases from V and 6 from J; bases not matched to a gene: 12. The CDR3 here is CASSTPTTGVNGYTF. The CDR3 nucleotides read TGTGCCAGCAGCACCCCTACGACAGGGGTTAATGGCTACACCTTC.

The CDR3 protein is CATSRRGTYDSNQPQHF. Here the CDR3 DNA reads TGTGCCACCAGCAGACGTGGGACTTACGATAGCAATCAGCCCCAGCATTTT. V usage is TRBV15 and J usage is TRBJ1-5; the D gene is possibly TRBD1 (5 bases). In germline, CDR1 is LNHNV, CDR2 YYDKDF (reference sequence). Trimming removed 2 bases from V and 0 bases from J, with 14 bases in between. The length of the CDR3 is 17 residues.

The chain uses TRBV15 and TRBJ2-7; D is undetermined. Trimming took off 1 base at V and 6 bases at J, with 10 bases between the two ends. This CDR3 region has 13 residues. Germline values: CDR1 LNHNV, CDR2 YYDKDF (reference sequence). In DNA, the CDR3 is TGTGCCACCAGCAGAGTCGGCTTGGCCGAGCAGTACTTC. Translated: CATSRVGLAEQYF.

The genes are TRBV13 and TRBJ2-1, with TRBD1 identical over 9 bases. CDR1 and CDR2 (germline): PRHDT, FYEKMQ (reference sequence). The CDR3 contains 16 residues. After removal of 6 bases from V and 4 bases from J, the junction contained 10 bases not matched to a gene. The CDR3 loop is CASSWTGASGYNEQFF. CDR3 DNA sequence: TGTGCCAGCAGTTGGACAGGGGCTAGCGGATACAATGAGCAGTTCTTC.

This chain links TRBV7-3 with TRBJ2-1, with 8 bases identical to TRBD2. The CDR3 spans 17 residues. With V trimmed by 1 base and J by 4 bases, 9 bases remained unmatched. Germline V gene data show CDR1 as SGHTA and CDR2 as FQGTGA. The CDR3 sequence is CASSLRGVAGKYNEQFF. In nucleotides, the CDR3 is TGTGCCAGCAGCTTAAGGGGGGTAGCGGGGAAATACAATGAGCAGTTCTTC.

The rearrangement uses TRBV29-1 and TRBJ2-3; D remains ambiguous. Germline V CDR1 and CDR2: SQVTM, ANQGSEA. This CDR3 region has 14 residues. V dropped 4 bases and J dropped 5 bases, with 16 bases sitting between them. CDR3 protein: CSVVIPRVQDTQYF. The CDR3 DNA reads TGCAGCGTTGTAATCCCCCGGGTTCAAGATACGCAGTATTTT.

This clonotype was seen only a few times. This chain links TRBV20-1 with TRBJ2-4, with no clear D. CDR3 size: 15 residues. The germline V gene has CDR1 DFQATT and CDR2 SNEGSKA (reference sequence). V shed 6 bases and J shed 4 bases, with 19 bases lying between them. CDR3 sequence: CSARMGRWPKNIQYF. In nucleotides, the CDR3 is TGCAGTGCCCGAATGGGAAGATGGCCAAAAAACATTCAGTACTTC.

The chain recombines TRBV9 with TRBJ2-1, with 7 bases fitting TRBD2. There are 13 residues in the CDR3. Germline CDR1 is SGDLS and CDR2 is YYNGEE. Germline trimming cut 3 bases from V and 7 bases from J; bases unmatched to any gene: 4. This CDR3 is CASSGGSGNEQFF. CDR3 coding DNA: TGTGCCAGCAGCGGGGGTAGCGGGAATGAGCAGTTCTTC.

The chain carries TRBV2 and TRBJ2-4, with D unresolved. Germline CDR1 is SNHLY and CDR2 is FYNNEI. The length of the CDR3 is 13 residues. The germline V and J ends were trimmed by 6 bases and 2 bases, with 8 bases remaining between them. The CDR3 DNA follows: TGTGCCAGCAGCCCCAGGACCAAAAACATTCAGTACTTC. Translation gives CASSPRTKNIQYF.

This clonotype was counted between two and nine times. The chain couples TRBV12-3 or TRBV12-4 to TRBJ2-5, with 9 bases matching TRBD1. Trimming removed 8 bases from V and 11 bases from J; junction bases left unmatched: 12. CDR3 length equals 13 residues. The CDR3 sequence is CASGPTGGGVQYF. CDR3 in DNA: TGTGCCAGCGGTCCGACAGGGGGTGGGGTGCAGTACTTC.

This chain connects TRBV11-3 to TRBJ2-6; 7 nucleotides align to TRBD1. CDR1 and CDR2 from the germline V gene are SGHNT and YENEEA. CDR3 length: 16 residues. V shed 6 bases, J shed 0 bases, and the junction held 5 bases outside the gene matches. The chain's CDR3 is CASRRDRDSGANVLTF. The CDR3 coding sequence is TGTGCCAGCAGACGGGACAGAGACTCTGGGGCCAACGTCCTGACTTTC.